This T cell receptor (beta chain) was captured in a study of neoadjuvant anti-PD-1 for oral cavity cancer. TCRdb keeps only in-frame clones here, not all; method: immunoSEQ multiplex PCR. The repertoire consists of some 15,000 clones, with roughly 73% occurring once and the leading ten covering 2.8%. Time point here: after neoadjuvant nivolumab, at surgical resection. The source is a person aged 40-85 years with oral cavity squamous cell carcinoma. The sample consisted of PBMCs, taken after nivolumab (anti-PD-1) treatment.

The CDR3 DNA reads as TGCGCCAGCAGCAGGGGCCGGACAGGGGGTGGCGATGAGCAGTTCTTC. As protein: CASSRGRTGGGDEQFF. V usage is TRBV5-1 and J usage is TRBJ2-1; 10 positions agree with TRBD1. Germline V CDR1 and CDR2: SGHRS, YFSETQ. The trim removed 4 bases at V and 8 bases at J, leaving 12 bases unmatched. This CDR3 contains 16 residues. Variable domain in full (rest from reference TRBV5-1 and TRBJ2-1): KAGVTQTPRYLIKTRGQQVTLSCSPISGHRSVSWYQQTPGQGLQFLFEYFSETQRNKGNFPGRFSGRQFSNSRSEMNVSTLELGDSALYLCASSRGRTGGGDEQFFGPGTRLTVL.